Reported below is one T cell receptor (beta chain). The data were obtained in a study of T cell changes during pregnancy in multiple sclerosis. Sequenced by immunoSEQ multiplex PCR; TCRdb stores in-frame clones only, minus some. The profile shows over 65,000 clones, about 90% of them singletons. The germline CDR1 and CDR2 sequences are SQVTM and ANQGSEA. This CDR3 region has 14 residues. V lost 6 bases, J lost 3 bases, and 7 bases stayed unmatched. The sequences come from peripheral blood, collected in the second trimester of pregnancy. The sequence was obtained from a female donor with multiple sclerosis, enrolled in a pregnancy study. The V and J genes are TRBV29-1 and TRBJ1-3, with TRBD1 identical over 8 bases. The CDR3 spells CSVMWTGRGNTIYF. The CDR3, as DNA: TGCAGCGTGATGTGGACAGGGCGTGGAAACACCATATATTTT. The variable domain in full, completed from reference TRBV29-1 and TRBJ1-3, reads SAVISQKPSRDICQRGTSLTIQCQVDSQVTMMFWYRQQPGQSLTLIATANQGSEATYESGFVIDKFPISRPNLTFSTLTVSNMSPEDSSIYLCSVMWTGRGNTIYFGEGSWLTVV.